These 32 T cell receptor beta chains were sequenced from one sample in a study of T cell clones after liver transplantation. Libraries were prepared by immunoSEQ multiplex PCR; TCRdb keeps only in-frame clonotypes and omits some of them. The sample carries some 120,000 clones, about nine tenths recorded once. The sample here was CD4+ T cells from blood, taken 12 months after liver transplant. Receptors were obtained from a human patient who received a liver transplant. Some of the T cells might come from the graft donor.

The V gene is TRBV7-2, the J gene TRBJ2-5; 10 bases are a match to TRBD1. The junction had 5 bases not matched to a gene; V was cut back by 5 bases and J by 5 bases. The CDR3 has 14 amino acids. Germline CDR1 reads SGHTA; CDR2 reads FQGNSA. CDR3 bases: TGTGCCAGCAGCCTAGACAGGGGGCCGGAGACCCAGTACTTC. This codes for CASSLDRGPETQYF.

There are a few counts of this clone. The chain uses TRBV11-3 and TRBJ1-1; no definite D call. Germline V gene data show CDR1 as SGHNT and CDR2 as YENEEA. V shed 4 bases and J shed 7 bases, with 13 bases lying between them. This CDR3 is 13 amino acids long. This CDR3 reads CASSSPRELEAFF. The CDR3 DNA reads TGTGCCAGCAGCTCCCCGAGGGAGCTTGAAGCTTTCTTT.

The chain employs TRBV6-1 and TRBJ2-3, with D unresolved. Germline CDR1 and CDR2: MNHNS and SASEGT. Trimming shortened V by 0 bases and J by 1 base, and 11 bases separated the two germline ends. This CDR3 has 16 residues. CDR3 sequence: CASSEAFGPGTDTQYF. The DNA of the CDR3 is TGTGCCAGCAGTGAAGCCTTTGGGCCAGGCACAGATACGCAGTATTTT.

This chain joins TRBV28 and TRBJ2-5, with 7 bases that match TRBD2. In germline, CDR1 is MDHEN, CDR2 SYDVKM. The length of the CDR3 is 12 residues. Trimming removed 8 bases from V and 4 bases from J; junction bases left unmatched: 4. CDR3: CASGLVRETQYF. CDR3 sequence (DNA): TGTGCCAGCGGACTAGTGCGAGAGACCCAGTACTTC.

In nucleotides, the CDR3 is TGTGCCAGCAGTTACACGACCGTACCTGGAGAGACCCAGTACTTC. It encodes CASSYTTVPGETQYF. The chain has TRBV6-5 and TRBJ2-5; D unclear. Germline CDR1 reads MNHEY; CDR2 reads SVGAGI. V was clipped by 2 bases and J by 4 bases, with 14 bases between them. The CDR3 extends over 15 amino acids.

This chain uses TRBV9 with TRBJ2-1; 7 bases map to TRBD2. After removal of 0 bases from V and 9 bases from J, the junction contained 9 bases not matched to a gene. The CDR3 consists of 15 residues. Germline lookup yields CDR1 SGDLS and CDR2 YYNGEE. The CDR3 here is CASSVGGLVTGEQFF. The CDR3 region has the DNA TGTGCCAGCAGCGTAGGTGGACTAGTTACAGGTGAGCAGTTCTTC.

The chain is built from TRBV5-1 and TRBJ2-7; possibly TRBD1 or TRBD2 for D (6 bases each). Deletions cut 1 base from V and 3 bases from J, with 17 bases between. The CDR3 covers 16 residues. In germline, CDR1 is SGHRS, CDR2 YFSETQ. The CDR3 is CASSLNGGRSFYEQYF. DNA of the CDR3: TGCGCCAGCAGCTTGAATGGGGGGCGGAGTTTCTACGAGCAGTACTTC.

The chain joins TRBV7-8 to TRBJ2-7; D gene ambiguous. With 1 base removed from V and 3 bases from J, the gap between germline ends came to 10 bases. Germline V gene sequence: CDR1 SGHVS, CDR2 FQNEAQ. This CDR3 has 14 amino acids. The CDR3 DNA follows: TGTGCCAGCAGCTTAGATGCTAGAATCTACGAGCAGTACTTC. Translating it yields CASSLDARIYEQYF.

CDR3 loop: CAISPRSPGQGDEQYF. Written as DNA, the CDR3 is TGTGCCATCAGTCCCCGTAGTCCGGGACAGGGGGACGAGCAGTACTTC. The V gene is TRBV10-3, the J gene TRBJ2-7; 11 positions agree with TRBD1. Trimming cost V 5 bases and J 5 bases; bases outside gene matches: 11. The germline V gene has CDR1 ENHRY and CDR2 SYGVKD. This CDR3 is built from 16 residues.

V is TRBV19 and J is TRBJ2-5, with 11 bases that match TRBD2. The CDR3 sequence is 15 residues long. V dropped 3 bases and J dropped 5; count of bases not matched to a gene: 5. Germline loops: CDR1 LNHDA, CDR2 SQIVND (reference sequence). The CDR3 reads CASSILAGGGETQYF. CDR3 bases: TGTGCCAGTAGTATCCTAGCGGGAGGAGGGGAGACCCAGTACTTC.

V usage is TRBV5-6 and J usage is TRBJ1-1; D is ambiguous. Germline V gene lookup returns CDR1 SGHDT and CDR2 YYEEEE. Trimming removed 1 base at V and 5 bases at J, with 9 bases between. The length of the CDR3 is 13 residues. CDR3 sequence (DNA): TGTGCCAGCAGCTTGTGGGATCGGACTGAAGCTTTCTTT. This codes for CASSLWDRTEAFF. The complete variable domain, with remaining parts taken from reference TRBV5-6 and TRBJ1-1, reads DAGVTQSPTHLIKTRGQQVTLRCSPKSGHDTVSWYQQALGQGPQFIFQYYEEEERQRGNFPDRFSGHQFPNYSSELNVNALLLGDSALYLCASSLWDRTEAFFGQGTRLTVV.

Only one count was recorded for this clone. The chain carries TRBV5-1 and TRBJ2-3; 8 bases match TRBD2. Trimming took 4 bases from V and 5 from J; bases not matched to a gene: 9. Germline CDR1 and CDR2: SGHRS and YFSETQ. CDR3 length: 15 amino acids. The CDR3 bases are TGCGCCAGCAGCATGCTTAGCGGGATAGGAGATACGCAGTATTTT. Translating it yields CASSMLSGIGDTQYF.

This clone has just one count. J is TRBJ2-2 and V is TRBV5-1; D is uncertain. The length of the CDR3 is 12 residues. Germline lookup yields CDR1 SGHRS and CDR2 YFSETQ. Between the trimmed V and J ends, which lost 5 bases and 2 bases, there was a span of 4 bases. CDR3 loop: CASRGNTGELFF. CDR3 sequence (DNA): TGCGCCAGCAGGGGAAACACCGGGGAGCTGTTTTTT.

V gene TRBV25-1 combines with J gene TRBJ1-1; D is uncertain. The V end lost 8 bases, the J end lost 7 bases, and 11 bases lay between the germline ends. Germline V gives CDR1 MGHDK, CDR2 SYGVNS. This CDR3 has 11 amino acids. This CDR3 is CASVETGEAFF. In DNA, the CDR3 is TGTGCCAGCGTAGAGACGGGTGAAGCTTTCTTT.

CDR3 DNA: TGTGCCAGCAGCCCGACTAGCGGGAGCTCCTACGAGCAGTACTTC. Translating it yields CASSPTSGSSYEQYF. V usage is TRBV7-6 and J usage is TRBJ2-7; TRBD2 agrees at 12 bases. This CDR3 is 15 amino acids long. V dropped 5 bases and J dropped 0; count of bases not matched to a gene: 2. Germline V gene sequence: CDR1 SGHVS, CDR2 FNYEAQ.

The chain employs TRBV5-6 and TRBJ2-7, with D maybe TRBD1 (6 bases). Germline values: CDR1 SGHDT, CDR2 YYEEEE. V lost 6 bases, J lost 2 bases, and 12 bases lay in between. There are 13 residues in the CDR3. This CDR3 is CASTIRGTYEQYF. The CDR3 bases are TGTGCCAGCACGATCAGGGGAACCTACGAGCAGTACTTC.

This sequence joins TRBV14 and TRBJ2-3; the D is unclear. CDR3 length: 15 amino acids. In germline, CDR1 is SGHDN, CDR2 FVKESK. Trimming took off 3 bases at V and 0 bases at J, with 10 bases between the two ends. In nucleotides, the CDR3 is TGTGCCAGCAGCCAGAGGCAACTCAGCACAGATACGCAGTATTTT. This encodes CASSQRQLSTDTQYF.

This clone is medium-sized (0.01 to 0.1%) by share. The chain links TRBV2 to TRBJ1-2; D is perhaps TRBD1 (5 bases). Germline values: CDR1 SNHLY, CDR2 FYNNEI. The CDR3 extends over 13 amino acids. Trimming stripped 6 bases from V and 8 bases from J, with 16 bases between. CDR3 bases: TGTGCCAGCAGCACCGGGCCAGGGTTCGGCTACACCTTC. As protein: CASSTGPGFGYTF.

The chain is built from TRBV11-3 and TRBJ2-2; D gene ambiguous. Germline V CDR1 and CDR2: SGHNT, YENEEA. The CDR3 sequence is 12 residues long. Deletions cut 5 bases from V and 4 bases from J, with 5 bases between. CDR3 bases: TGTGCCAGCAGCAAAGTCACCGGGGAGCTGTTTTTT. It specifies CASSKVTGELFF.

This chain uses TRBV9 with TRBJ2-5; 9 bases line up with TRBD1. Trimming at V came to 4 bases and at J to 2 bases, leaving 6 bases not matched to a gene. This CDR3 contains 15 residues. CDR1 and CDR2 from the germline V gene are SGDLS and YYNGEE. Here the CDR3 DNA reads TGTGCCAGCAGCCCCACGGGACAGGGACAAGAGACCCAGTACTTC. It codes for CASSPTGQGQETQYF. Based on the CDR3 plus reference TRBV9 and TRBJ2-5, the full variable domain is DSGVTQTPKHLITATGQRVTLRCSPRSGDLSVYWYQQSLDQGLQFLIQYYNGEERAKGNILERFSAQQFPDLHSELNLSSLELGDSALYFCASSPTGQGQETQYFGPGTRLLVL.

Written as DNA, the CDR3 is TGTGCCAGCAGCTTATTTGCGGGACCTCACAATGAGCAGTTCTTC. It encodes CASSLFAGPHNEQFF. V usage is TRBV13 and J usage is TRBJ2-1; weak D call: TRBD2 (6 bases). The CDR3 contains 15 residues. Per the germline V gene, CDR1 is PRHDT and CDR2 is FYEKMQ (reference sequence). Trimming left V 2 bases short and J 5 bases short, with 13 bases between.

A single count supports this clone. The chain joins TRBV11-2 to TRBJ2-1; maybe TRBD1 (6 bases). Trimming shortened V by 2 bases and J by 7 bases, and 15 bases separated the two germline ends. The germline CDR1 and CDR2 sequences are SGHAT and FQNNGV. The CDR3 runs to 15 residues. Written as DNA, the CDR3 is TGTGCCAGCAGCTTACAGGGGTTAAATATGAATGAGCAGTTCTTC. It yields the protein CASSLQGLNMNEQFF.

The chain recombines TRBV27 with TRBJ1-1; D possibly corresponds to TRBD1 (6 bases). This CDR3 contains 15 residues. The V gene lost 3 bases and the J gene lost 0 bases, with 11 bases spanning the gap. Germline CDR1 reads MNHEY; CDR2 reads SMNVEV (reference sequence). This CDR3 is CASSFLGQMNTEAFF. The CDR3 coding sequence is TGTGCCAGCAGTTTCCTGGGACAAATGAACACTGAAGCTTTCTTT.

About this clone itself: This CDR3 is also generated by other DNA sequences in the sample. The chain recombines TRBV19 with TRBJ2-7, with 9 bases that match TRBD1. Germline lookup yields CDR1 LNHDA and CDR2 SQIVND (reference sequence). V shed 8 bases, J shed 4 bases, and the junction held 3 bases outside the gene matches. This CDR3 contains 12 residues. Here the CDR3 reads CASSDRGYEQYF. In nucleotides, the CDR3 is TGTGCCAGTTCGGACAGGGGTTACGAGCAGTACTTC.

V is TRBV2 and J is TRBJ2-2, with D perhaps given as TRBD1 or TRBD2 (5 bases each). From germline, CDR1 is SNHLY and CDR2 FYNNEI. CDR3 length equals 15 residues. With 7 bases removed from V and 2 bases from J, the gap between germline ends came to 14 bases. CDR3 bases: TGTGCCAGCACCGCCGGGACGGCAAACACCGGGGAGCTGTTTTTT. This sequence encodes CASTAGTANTGELFF. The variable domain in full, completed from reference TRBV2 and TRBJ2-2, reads EPEVTQTPSHQVTQMGQEVILRCVPISNHLYFYWYRQILGQKVEFLVSFYNNEISEKSEIFDDQFSVERPDGSNFTLKIRSTKLEDSAMYFCASTAGTANTGELFFGEGSRLTVL.

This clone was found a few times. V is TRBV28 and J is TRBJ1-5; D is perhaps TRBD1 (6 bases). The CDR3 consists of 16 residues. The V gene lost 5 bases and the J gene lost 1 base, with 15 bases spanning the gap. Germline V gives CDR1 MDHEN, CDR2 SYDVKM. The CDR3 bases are TGTGCCAGCAGTCCAATACTAGGGGGGAGCAATCAGCCCCAGCATTTT. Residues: CASSPILGGSNQPQHF.

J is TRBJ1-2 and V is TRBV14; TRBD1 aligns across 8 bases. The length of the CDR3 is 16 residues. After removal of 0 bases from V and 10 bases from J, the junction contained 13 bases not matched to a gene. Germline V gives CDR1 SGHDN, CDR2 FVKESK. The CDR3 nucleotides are TGTGCCAGCAGCCAAGATCCCCGGACAGGGTCTCGGGACTACACCTTC. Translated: CASSQDPRTGSRDYTF.

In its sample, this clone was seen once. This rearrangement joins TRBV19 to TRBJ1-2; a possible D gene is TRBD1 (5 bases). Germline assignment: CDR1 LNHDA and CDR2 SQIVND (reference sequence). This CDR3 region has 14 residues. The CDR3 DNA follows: TGTGCACCTAGGGGAGGGACCCTCTCAAATGGCTACACCTTC. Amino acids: CAPRGGTLSNGYTF.

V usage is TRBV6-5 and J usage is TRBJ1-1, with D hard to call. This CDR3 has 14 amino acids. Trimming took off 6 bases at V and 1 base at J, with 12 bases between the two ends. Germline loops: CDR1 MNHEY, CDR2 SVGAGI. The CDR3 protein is CASSPFATNTEAFF. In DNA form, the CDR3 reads TGTGCCAGCAGCCCCTTCGCGACGAACACTGAAGCTTTCTTT.

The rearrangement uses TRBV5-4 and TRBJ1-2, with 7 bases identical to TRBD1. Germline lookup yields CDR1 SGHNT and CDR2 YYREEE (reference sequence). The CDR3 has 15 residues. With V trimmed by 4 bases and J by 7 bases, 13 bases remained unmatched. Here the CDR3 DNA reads TGTGCCAGCAGCCAGACAGGGCGAGTAGTAGGTGGCTACACCTTC. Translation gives CASSQTGRVVGGYTF.

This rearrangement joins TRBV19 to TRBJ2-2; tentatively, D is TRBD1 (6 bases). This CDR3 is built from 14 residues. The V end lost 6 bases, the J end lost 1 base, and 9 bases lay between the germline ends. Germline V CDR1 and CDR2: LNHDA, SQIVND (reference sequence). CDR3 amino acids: CASRQGLNTGELFF. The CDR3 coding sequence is TGTGCCAGTAGACAGGGTTTGAACACCGGGGAGCTGTTTTTT.

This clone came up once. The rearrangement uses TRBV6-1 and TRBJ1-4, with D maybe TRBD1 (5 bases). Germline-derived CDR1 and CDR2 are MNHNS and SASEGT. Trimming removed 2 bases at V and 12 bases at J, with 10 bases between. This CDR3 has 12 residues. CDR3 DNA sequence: TGTGCCAGCAGTGAAATGGGGGTAGAACTGTTTTTT. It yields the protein CASSEMGVELFF.